Shown below are 24 T cell receptor beta chains from a single sample sequenced in a study of T cells in Graves' hyperthyroidism and ophthalmopathy. The source material, RNA transcripts, was used to amplify TCR beta CDR3 regions. A first-round RT-PCR of the TCR CDR3 used the HTBI primer set. TCRdb processed the multiplex PCR reads anew with MiXCR; each CDR3 protein has one entry. The table shows 210,000 or so distinct CDR3 sequences, with 17% occurring only once. The sample comprised blood. These receptors were obtained from a man aged 50 to 59 with Graves' hyperthyroidism.

The genes are TRBV7-6 and TRBJ1-5; TRBD1 is a possible D gene (6 bases). V was clipped by 1 base and J by 0 bases, with 13 bases between them. CDR3 length: 17 residues. The germline V gene encodes CDR1 SGHVS and CDR2 FNYEAQ. CDR3 DNA sequence: TGTGCCAGCAGCTTAGGGACAGTTCCCCATAGCAATCAGCCCCAGCATTTT. Translation gives CASSLGTVPHSNQPQHF. The whole variable domain, remainder taken from reference TRBV7-6 and TRBJ1-5, is GAGVSQSPRYKVTKRGQDVALRCDPISGHVSLYWYRQALGQGPEFLTYFNYEAQQDKSGLPNDRFSAERPEGSISTLTIQRTEQRDSAMYRCASSLGTVPHSNQPQHFGDGTRLSIL.

This chain uses TRBV2 with TRBJ1-5; 7 bases are a match to TRBD1. V shed 6 bases and J 1 base; nucleotides not matched to a gene: 3. The CDR3 totals 14 residues. Germline V CDR1 and CDR2: SNHLY, FYNNEI. The CDR3 is CASRLQGSNQPQHF. DNA for the CDR3: TGTGCCAGCAGACTACAGGGGAGCAATCAGCCCCAGCATTTT.

The chain uses TRBV20-1 and TRBJ2-7, with D uncertain. The V end was cut by 1 base, the J end by 7 bases, with 11 bases between. The CDR3 has 12 residues. In germline, CDR1 is DFQATT, CDR2 SNEGSKA (reference sequence). CDR3 nucleotides: TGCAGTGCTAGAGCCGGGCCCGTAGAGCAGTACTTC. It is translated as CSARAGPVEQYF.

This clonotype was detected ten times or more. In DNA form, the CDR3 reads TGTGCCAGCAGTTACCGGGCAGGGGGTACATACGAGCAGTACTTC. It specifies CASSYRAGGTYEQYF. This chain connects TRBV6-6 to TRBJ2-7, with 7 bases identical to TRBD1. The CDR3 has 15 residues. CDR1 is MNHNY and CDR2 is SVGAGI in the germline V gene (reference sequence). The junction had 8 bases not matched to a gene; V was cut back by 2 bases and J by 4 bases.

About this clonotype itself: Since the CDR3 does not end with the conserved phenylalanine or tryptophan, this likely comes from a read error. The rearrangement joins TRBV19 to TRBJ1-1, with D unresolved. The CDR3 spans 13 residues. Between the trimmed V and J ends, which lost 8 bases and 1 base, there was a span of 11 bases. Germline V CDR1 and CDR2: LNHDA, SQIVND (reference sequence). CDR3 bases: TGTGCCAGTGGAGTTTGGGGGAACACTGAAGCTTTCCTT. Translated: CASGVWGNTEAFL.

This clonotype was picked up many times. V and J are TRBV13 and TRBJ2-4; D is unresolved. Germline assignment: CDR1 PRHDT and CDR2 FYEKMQ (reference sequence). The germline V and J ends were trimmed by 1 base and 6 bases, with 1 base remaining between them. The CDR3 totals 11 residues. CDR3 DNA sequence: TGTGCCAGCAGCTTAGCAAACATTCAGTACTTC. It yields the protein CASSLANIQYF.

The sample holds many counts of this clonotype. V usage is TRBV12-3 or TRBV12-4 and J usage is TRBJ1-4; the match to TRBD1 covers 10 bases. V lost 4 bases, J lost 5 bases, and 4 bases stayed unmatched. The CDR3 consists of 15 residues. The chain's CDR3 is CASSSLGQGNEKLFF. The CDR3 DNA reads TGTGCCAGCAGTTCCCTGGGACAGGGGAATGAAAAACTGTTTTTT.

This clonotype was counted many times. The chain couples TRBV11-2 to TRBJ2-1, with 7 bases matching TRBD1. The CDR3 covers 14 residues. V trimming: 5 bases; J trimming: 7 bases; junction bases outside the gene matches: 8. Per the germline V gene, CDR1 is SGHAT and CDR2 is FQNNGV. CDR3 nucleotide sequence: TGTGCCAGCAGCCTAGGATGGACAGGTAATGAGCAGTTCTTC. The encoded protein is CASSLGWTGNEQFF.

This clonotype was seen at least ten times. J is TRBJ2-1 and V is TRBV6-1, with 9 nucleotides matching TRBD2. Germline CDR1 and CDR2: MNHNS and SASEGT. This CDR3 region has 15 residues. J was trimmed by 8 bases and V by 0 bases; bases with no gene match: 5. The DNA for the CDR3 is TGTGCCAGCAGTGAAGCCATAGCGGGAGTCGATGAGCAGTTCTTC. Protein product: CASSEAIAGVDEQFF.

This clonotype came up many times. V gene TRBV27 combines with J gene TRBJ1-3; possible D gene TRBD1, 6 bases. Germline V gene data show CDR1 as MNHEY and CDR2 as SMNVEV (reference sequence). V shed 7 bases and J shed 2 bases, with 21 bases lying between them. This CDR3 has 17 residues. For the CDR3, the DNA is TGTGCCAGCATTGGGCCGGTGGAGGGACAACCTGGAAACACCATATATTTT. Residues: CASIGPVEGQPGNTIYF.

Worth noting for this clonotype: A junction boundary mismatches the germline segment, possibly from a read error. This sequence joins TRBV7-8 and TRBJ2-3; D possibly corresponds to TRBD2 (6 bases). The CDR3 covers 14 residues. In germline, CDR1 is SGHVS, CDR2 FQNEAQ. This CDR3 reads CASSQFLATDTQYF. For the CDR3, the DNA is TGCGCCAGCAGCCAGTTTCTAGCGACAGATACGCAGTATTTT.

About this clonotype itself: Since a much larger clone is just one base distant, this may be a read error. This rearrangement joins TRBV10-3 to TRBJ2-1; no reliable D call. CDR1 is ENHRY, CDR2 SYGVKD, per germline. The V and J ends lost 4 bases and 5 bases respectively, with 12 bases between them. The CDR3 sequence is 14 residues long. CDR3 residues: CAISGSLLNNEQFF. As DNA, the CDR3 is TGTGCCATCAGTGGCAGTCTACTTAACAATGAGCAGTTCTTC.

The V call is TRBV12-5, the J call TRBJ2-2, with TRBD1 as a possible D gene (6 bases). The CDR3 is 13 amino acids. Trimming pared 6 bases from V and 2 bases from J, leaving 7 bases between. Germline V gene lookup returns CDR1 LGHNT and CDR2 FRNRAP. The CDR3 region is CASGQGNTGELFF. DNA for the CDR3: TGTGCTAGTGGACAGGGCAACACCGGGGAGCTGTTTTTT.

V gene TRBV4-3 combines with J gene TRBJ2-5, with a tentative D call TRBD1 (6 bases). This CDR3 region has 16 residues. V was clipped by 4 bases and J by 4 bases, with 19 bases between them. Germline CDR1 reads LGHNA; CDR2 reads YSLEER. DNA for the CDR3: TGCGCCAGCAGCCTTTTGGGCAGGGGCTCGGCAGAGACCCAGTACTTC. As protein: CASSLLGRGSAETQYF.

J is TRBJ2-1 and V is TRBV10-3, with a tentative D call TRBD1 (6 bases). Deletions cut 4 bases from V and 8 bases from J, with 15 bases between. There are 14 residues in the CDR3. The germline gives CDR1 ENHRY, CDR2 SYGVKD. CDR3: CAISVDSRGDEQFF. Here the CDR3 DNA reads TGTGCCATCAGTGTGGACAGTCGTGGGGATGAGCAGTTCTTC.

The chain combines TRBV7-2 with TRBJ2-1, with TRBD2 matching over 9 bases. In germline, CDR1 is SGHTA, CDR2 FQGNSA. J was trimmed by 4 bases and V by 1 base; bases with no gene match: 2. The CDR3 covers 15 residues. CDR3 nucleotide sequence: TGTGCCAGCAGCTTAGTGACTAGCGGATACAATGAGCAGTTCTTC. Translated: CASSLVTSGYNEQFF.

This chain links TRBV20-1 with TRBJ2-7, with D maybe TRBD1 (6 bases). CDR1 and CDR2 from the germline V gene are DFQATT and SNEGSKA (reference sequence). The CDR3 length is 15 residues. The V end lost 5 bases, the J end lost 6 bases, and 23 bases lay between the germline ends. CDR3 DNA sequence: TGCAGTGCTGGACAGAGTGAGGGGTATTTTGCCGAGCAGTACTTC. Protein: CSAGQSEGYFAEQYF.

This clonotype was recorded a few times. V usage is TRBV27 and J usage is TRBJ2-6; 11 bases match TRBD1. V gave up 3 bases and J gave up 4 bases; unmatched junction bases: 11. This CDR3 contains 19 residues. The germline gives CDR1 MNHEY, CDR2 SMNVEV (reference sequence). CDR3 in amino acids: CASSFLRTGGAQGANVLTF. Here the CDR3 DNA reads TGTGCCAGCAGTTTTCTAAGGACAGGGGGCGCGCAGGGGGCCAACGTCCTGACTTTC.

This clonotype was counted at least ten times. V gene TRBV2 combines with J gene TRBJ2-7; TRBD1 matches at 8 bases. The germline gives CDR1 SNHLY, CDR2 FYNNEI. This CDR3 has 17 amino acids. After removal of 6 bases from V and 3 bases from J, the junction contained 16 bases not matched to a gene. The CDR3 protein is CASSLYGVRTGNYEQYF. For the CDR3, the DNA is TGTGCCAGCAGCCTTTATGGGGTGAGGACAGGGAACTACGAGCAGTACTTC.

This clonotype was seen only a few times. The J gene is TRBJ2-5, the V gene TRBV2, with 16 positions matching TRBD2. The ends lost 4 bases at V and 4 bases at J; junction bases unmatched: 3. CDR1 is SNHLY and CDR2 is FYNNEI in the germline V gene. This CDR3 region has 16 residues. For the CDR3, the DNA is TGTGCCAGCAGTGCGGGACTAGCGGGAGGGCTAGAGACCCAGTACTTC. It is translated as CASSAGLAGGLETQYF.

This clonotype was seen at least ten times. The rearrangement links TRBV6-5 to TRBJ2-7; 8 bases are a match to TRBD2. The ends lost 2 bases at V and 5 bases at J; junction bases unmatched: 8. The CDR3 extends over 15 amino acids. The V gene's germline CDR1 is MNHEY and CDR2 SVGAGI. As DNA, the CDR3 is TGTGCCAGCAGTTACACGAGCGGGAGACATGACGAGCAGTACTTC. Translated, it gives CASSYTSGRHDEQYF.

The sample holds many counts of this clonotype. The chain links TRBV7-9 to TRBJ2-5, with 8 bases matching TRBD1. The CDR3 has 15 amino acids. Germline CDR1 SEHNR, CDR2 FQNEAQ (reference sequence). V trimming: 1 base; J trimming: 5 bases; junction bases outside the gene matches: 6. CDR3 nucleotide sequence: TGTGCCAGCAGCTTAGACAGGGGGGCTTGGGAGACCCAGTACTTC. Its protein product is CASSLDRGAWETQYF.

This clonotype has at least ten counts. The chain employs TRBV2 and TRBJ2-7; TRBD2 matches 8 bases. This CDR3 contains 14 residues. Germline lookup yields CDR1 SNHLY and CDR2 FYNNEI. The V segment lost 6 bases and the J segment 0 bases; nucleotides outside the gene matches: 4. CDR3 amino acids: CASSERGLSYEQYF. CDR3 bases: TGTGCCAGCAGCGAGCGGGGGCTCTCCTACGAGCAGTACTTC.

This clonotype was detected many times. The chain carries TRBV2 and TRBJ2-7, with 11 bases lining up with TRBD2. Losses at the gene ends were 4 bases for V and 0 bases for J; bases not matched to a gene: 2. Germline assignment: CDR1 SNHLY and CDR2 FYNNEI. The CDR3 is made up of 15 amino acids. CDR3 DNA: TGTGCCAGCAGTGGACTAGCGGGATTCTCCTACGAGCAGTACTTC. Its translation is CASSGLAGFSYEQYF. Full variable domain (outside the CDR3, taken from reference TRBV2 and TRBJ2-7): EPEVTQTPSHQVTQMGQEVILRCVPISNHLYFYWYRQILGQKVEFLVSFYNNEISEKSEIFDDQFSVERPDGSNFTLKIRSTKLEDSAMYFCASSGLAGFSYEQYFGPGTRLTVT.